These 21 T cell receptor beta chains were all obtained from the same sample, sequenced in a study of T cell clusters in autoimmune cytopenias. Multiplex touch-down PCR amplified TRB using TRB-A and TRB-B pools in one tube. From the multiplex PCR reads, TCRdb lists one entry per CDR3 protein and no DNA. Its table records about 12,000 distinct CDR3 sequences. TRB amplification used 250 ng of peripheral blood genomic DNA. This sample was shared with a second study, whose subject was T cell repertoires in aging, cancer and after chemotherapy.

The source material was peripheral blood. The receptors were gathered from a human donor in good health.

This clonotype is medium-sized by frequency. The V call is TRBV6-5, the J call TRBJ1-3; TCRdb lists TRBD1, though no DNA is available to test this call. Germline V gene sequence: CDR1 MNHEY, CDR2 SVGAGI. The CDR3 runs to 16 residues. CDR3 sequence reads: CASSYSDTGAGNTIYF.

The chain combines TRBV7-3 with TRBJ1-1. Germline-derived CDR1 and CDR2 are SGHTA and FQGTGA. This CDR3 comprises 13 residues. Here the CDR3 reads CASSLTKGGVAFF.

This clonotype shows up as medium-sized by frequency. Here the CDR3 reads CASRPTGGYGYTF. The chain recombines TRBV19 with TRBJ1-2; TCRdb reports TRBD1, a call that lacks DNA to check it against. This CDR3 has 13 amino acids. The germline V gene encodes CDR1 LNHDA and CDR2 SQIVND (reference sequence). Based on the CDR3 plus reference TRBV19 and TRBJ1-2, the full variable domain is DGGITQSPKYLFRKEGQNVTLSCEQNLNHDAMYWYRQDPGQGLRLIYYSQIVNDFQKGDIAEGYSVSREKKESFPLTVTSAQKNPTAFYLCASRPTGGYGYTFGSGTRLTVV.

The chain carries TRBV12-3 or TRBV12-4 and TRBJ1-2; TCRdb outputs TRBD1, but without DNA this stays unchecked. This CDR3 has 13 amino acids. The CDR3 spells CATRRRGLYGYTF.

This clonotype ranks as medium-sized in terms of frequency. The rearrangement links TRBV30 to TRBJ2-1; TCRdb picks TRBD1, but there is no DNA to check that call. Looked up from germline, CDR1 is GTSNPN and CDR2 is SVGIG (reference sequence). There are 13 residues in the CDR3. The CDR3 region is CAWNRDSYNEQFF.

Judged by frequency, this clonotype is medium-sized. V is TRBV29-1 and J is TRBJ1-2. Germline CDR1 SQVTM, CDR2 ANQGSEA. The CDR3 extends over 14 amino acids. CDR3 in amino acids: CSARWTKLPYGYTF.

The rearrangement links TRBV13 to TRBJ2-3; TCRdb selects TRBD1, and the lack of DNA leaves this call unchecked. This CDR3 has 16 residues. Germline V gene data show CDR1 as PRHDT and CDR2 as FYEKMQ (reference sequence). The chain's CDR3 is CASSSPILGRTDTQYF.

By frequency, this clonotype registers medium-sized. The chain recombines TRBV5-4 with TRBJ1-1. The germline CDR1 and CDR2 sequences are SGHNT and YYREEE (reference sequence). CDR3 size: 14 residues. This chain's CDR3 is CASSPTSVGTEAFF.

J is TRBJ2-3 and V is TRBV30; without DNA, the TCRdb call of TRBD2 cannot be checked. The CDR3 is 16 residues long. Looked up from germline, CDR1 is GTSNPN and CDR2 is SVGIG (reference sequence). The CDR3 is CAWNLGLAASTDTQYF.

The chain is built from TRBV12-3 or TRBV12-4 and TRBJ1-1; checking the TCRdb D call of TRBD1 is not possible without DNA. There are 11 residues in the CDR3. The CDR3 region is CASRITGEAFF.

The CDR3 loop reads CASSAPGRDLNEQYF. The V gene is TRBV7-9, the J gene TRBJ2-7; without DNA, the TCRdb call of TRBD2 cannot be checked. Germline loops: CDR1 SEHNR, CDR2 FQNEAQ (reference sequence). The CDR3 runs 15 residues.

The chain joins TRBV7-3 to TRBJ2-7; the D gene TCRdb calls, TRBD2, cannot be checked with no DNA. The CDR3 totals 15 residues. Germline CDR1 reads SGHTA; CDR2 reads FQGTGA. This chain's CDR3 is CASSFKLAGGYEQYF. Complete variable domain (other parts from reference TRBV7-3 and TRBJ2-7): GAGVSQTPSNKVTEKGKYVELRCDPISGHTALYWYRQSLGQGPEFLIYFQGTGAADDSGLPNDRFFAVRPEGSVSTLKIQRTERGDSAVYLCASSFKLAGGYEQYFGPGTRLTVT.

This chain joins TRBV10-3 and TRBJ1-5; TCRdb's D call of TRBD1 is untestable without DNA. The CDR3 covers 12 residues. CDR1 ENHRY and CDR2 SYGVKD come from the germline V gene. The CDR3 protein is CAISDQGKPQHF.

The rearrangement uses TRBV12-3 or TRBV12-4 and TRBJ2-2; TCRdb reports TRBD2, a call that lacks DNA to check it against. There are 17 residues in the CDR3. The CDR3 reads CASSKTSGGGNTGELFF.

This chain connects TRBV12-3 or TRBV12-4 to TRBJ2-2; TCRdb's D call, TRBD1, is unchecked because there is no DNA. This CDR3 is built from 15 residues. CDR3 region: CASSPPEGQLEELFF.

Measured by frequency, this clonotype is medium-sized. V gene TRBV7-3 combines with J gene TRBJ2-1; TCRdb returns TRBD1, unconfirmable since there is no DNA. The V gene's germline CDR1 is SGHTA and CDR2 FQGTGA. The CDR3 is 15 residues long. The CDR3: CASSLRVSSYNEQFF.

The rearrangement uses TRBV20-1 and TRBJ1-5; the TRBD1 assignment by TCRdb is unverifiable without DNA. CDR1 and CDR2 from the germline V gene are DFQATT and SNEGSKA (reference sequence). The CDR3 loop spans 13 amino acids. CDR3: CSATDRSSQPQHF.

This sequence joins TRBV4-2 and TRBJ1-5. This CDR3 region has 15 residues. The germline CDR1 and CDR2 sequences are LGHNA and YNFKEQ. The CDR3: CASSQEWRSNQPQHF.

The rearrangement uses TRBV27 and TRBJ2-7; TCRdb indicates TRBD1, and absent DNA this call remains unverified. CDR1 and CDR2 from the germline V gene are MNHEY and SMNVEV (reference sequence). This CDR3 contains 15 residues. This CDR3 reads CASSGGTVPPYEQYF.

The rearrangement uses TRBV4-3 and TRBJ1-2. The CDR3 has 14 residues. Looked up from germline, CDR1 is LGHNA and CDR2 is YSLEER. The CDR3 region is CASSQDKGNYGYTF.

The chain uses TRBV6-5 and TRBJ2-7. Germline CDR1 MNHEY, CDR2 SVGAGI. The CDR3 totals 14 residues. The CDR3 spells CASSKTFSSYEQYF.